Following are 30 T cell receptor beta chains from one sample sequenced in a study of Ad26.COV2.S vaccination and SARS-CoV-2 variants (dated by TCRdb to the early 2020s). Preparation of the library involved the immunoSEQ multiplex PCR assay. The source is immuneACCESS, and TCRdb retained only in-frame sequences with V and J called. Part of the clones is not carried over; for the studies checked, unresolved V genes explain less than half of this, and the remainder is unexplained. This sample comprises 97,000 or so clones, roughly 80% of them detected only once. Approximately 15% of the sample is in the top ten clones. In light of the paper, this sample's time point label describes: individuals recovered from natural SARS-CoV-2 infection. Material: peripheral blood, obtained after recovery from COVID-19. Source of these receptors: a human donor who had recovered from COVID-19.

The chain employs TRBV28 and TRBJ1-2, with 7 bases aligning to TRBD1. This CDR3 is built from 15 residues. With V trimmed by 9 bases and J by 6 bases, 16 bases remained unmatched. The germline gives CDR1 MDHEN, CDR2 SYDVKM. For the CDR3, the DNA is TGTGCCAGTTCAGGACCGGGACAGATTTTTGATGGCTACACCTTC. Protein product: CASSGPGQIFDGYTF.

This clone was detected only a few times. The chain is built from TRBV6-4 and TRBJ2-5; unclear D gene. The CDR3 has 14 residues. Germline CDR1 MRHNA, CDR2 SNTAGT. Trimming left V 8 bases short and J 6 bases short, with 19 bases between. In DNA, the CDR3 is TGTGCCAGCCCCAGGATTTCCGGCGAGAAGACCCAGTACTTC. Protein: CASPRISGEKTQYF.

J is TRBJ2-7 and V is TRBV29-1; TRBD2 matches 7 bases. CDR3 length: 10 amino acids. The junction had 3 bases not matched to a gene; V was cut back by 7 bases and J by 6 bases. CDR1 SQVTM and CDR2 ANQGSEA come from the germline V gene. The CDR3 bases are TGCAGCGGGGGGGGTTCCGAGCAGTACTTC. It encodes CSGGGSEQYF.

The chain's CDR3 is CASRPPDRPGNTIYF. For the CDR3, the DNA is TGTGCCAGTAGACCCCCCGACAGACCTGGAAACACCATATATTTT. This chain joins TRBV19 and TRBJ1-3, with D possibly matching TRBD1 (5 bases). This CDR3 has 15 amino acids. The V gene lost 6 bases and the J gene lost 2 bases, with 14 bases spanning the gap. Germline loops: CDR1 LNHDA, CDR2 SQIVND (reference sequence).

The chain combines TRBV5-1 with TRBJ2-3, with 8 bases identical to TRBD2. V shed 0 bases and J 2 bases; nucleotides not matched to a gene: 5. Germline CDR1 reads SGHRS; CDR2 reads YFSETQ. This CDR3 spans 16 amino acids. The CDR3 DNA reads TGCGCCAGCAGCTTGGCCAAGCGGGGGACCACAGATACGCAGTATTTT. Its translation: CASSLAKRGTTDTQYF.

This chain uses TRBV7-2 with TRBJ2-2; the D is unclear. CDR3 length equals 15 residues. The V end was cut by 1 base, the J end by 0 bases, with 6 bases between. Germline loops: CDR1 SGHTA, CDR2 FQGNSA. CDR3 sequence (DNA): TGTGCCAGCAGCTTAGACGGCGCGAACACCGGGGAGCTGTTTTTT. This gives the protein CASSLDGANTGELFF.

The V gene is TRBV5-1, the J gene TRBJ1-1; the D gene is possibly TRBD1 (6 bases). This CDR3 region has 17 residues. Germline CDR1 is SGHRS and CDR2 is YFSETQ. Deletions cut 1 base from V and 0 bases from J, with 16 bases between. CDR3 in amino acids: CASSLLVTGDLNTEAFF. The CDR3, as DNA: TGCGCCAGCAGCTTGTTGGTGACAGGCGACCTGAACACTGAAGCTTTCTTT.

J is TRBJ2-7 and V is TRBV14; D tentatively reads TRBD1 or TRBD2 (5 bases each). CDR3 size: 13 residues. Between the trimmed V and J ends, which lost 1 base and 5 bases, there was a span of 9 bases. The germline gives CDR1 SGHDN, CDR2 FVKESK. CDR3 in amino acids: CASSQVRGNEQYF. CDR3 nucleotide sequence: TGTGCCAGCAGCCAAGTTCGGGGCAACGAGCAGTACTTC.

This clone was observed once. The DNA of the CDR3 is TGTGCCAGCAGCACCTACGGAGGGAATGAGCAGTTCTTC. Its translation is CASSTYGGNEQFF. This chain joins TRBV3-1 (or the pseudogene TRBV3-2) and TRBJ2-1; a possible D gene is TRBD2 (6 bases). This CDR3 is built from 13 residues. Germline lookup yields CDR1 LGHDT and CDR2 YNNKEL (reference sequence). V lost 5 bases, J lost 7 bases, and 12 bases lay in between.

The chain carries TRBV28 and TRBJ2-6, with a tentative D call TRBD2 (5 bases). The CDR3 runs to 13 residues. V was trimmed by 6 bases and J by 2 bases, leaving 5 bases between them. Germline CDR1 MDHEN, CDR2 SYDVKM. DNA for the CDR3: TGTGCCAGCAGGAGGGCTGGGGCCAACGTCCTGACTTTC. This sequence encodes CASRRAGANVLTF.

This clone is a singleton in its sample. The V gene is TRBV5-1, the J gene TRBJ2-5, with 7 bases that match TRBD1. Germline trimming cut 5 bases from V and 3 bases from J; bases unmatched to any gene: 4. CDR1 and CDR2 (germline): SGHRS, YFSETQ. CDR3 length equals 13 residues. CDR3 in DNA: TGCGCCAGCAGGCGAGGACAGGAAGAGACCCAGTACTTC. Amino acid sequence: CASRRGQEETQYF.

The gene calls are TRBV27 and TRBJ1-6; the D is unclear. The CDR3 is 16 amino acids. Trimming pared 7 bases from V and 6 bases from J, leaving 19 bases between. CDR1 is MNHEY, CDR2 SMNVEV, per germline (reference sequence). The CDR3 sequence is CASNPNEWAGNSPLHF. The CDR3 coding sequence is TGTGCCAGCAACCCAAATGAATGGGCTGGTAATTCACCCCTCCACTTT.

V is TRBV6-5 and J is TRBJ1-2; D remains ambiguous. With 6 bases removed from V and 0 bases from J, the gap between germline ends came to 14 bases. Germline CDR1 and CDR2: MNHEY and SVGAGI. The CDR3 has 15 amino acids. Written as DNA, the CDR3 is TGTGCCAGCAGGGAGATGCGGGGATCTAACTATGGCTACACCTTC. It is translated as CASREMRGSNYGYTF.

The chain links TRBV10-3 to TRBJ2-5; 9 bases are a match to TRBD2. The J segment lost 0 bases and the V segment lost 6 bases, leaving 2 bases of the junction unmatched. The V gene's germline CDR1 is ENHRY and CDR2 SYGVKD. The CDR3 spans 14 residues. The CDR3 loop is CAISLAGNQETQYF. In DNA, the CDR3 is TGTGCCATCAGCCTAGCGGGGAACCAAGAGACCCAGTACTTC.

This chain links TRBV7-9 with TRBJ2-1; 13 bases are shared with TRBD2. Germline lookup yields CDR1 SEHNR and CDR2 FQNEAQ (reference sequence). After removal of 1 base from V and 3 bases from J, the junction contained 6 bases not matched to a gene. This CDR3 spans 18 amino acids. The CDR3 bases are TGTGCCAGCAGCTTAGACACTAGCGGGGGGGCAAACTACAATGAGCAGTTCTTC. Amino acids: CASSLDTSGGANYNEQFF.

The chain uses TRBV28 and TRBJ2-7, with 15 positions matching TRBD2. This CDR3 has 17 amino acids. Germline V lookup: CDR1 MDHEN, CDR2 SYDVKM. Trimming at V came to 4 bases and at J to 2 bases, leaving 6 bases not matched to a gene. The CDR3 reads CASSSIGLAGGAYEQYF. In DNA form, the CDR3 reads TGTGCCAGCAGTTCGATAGGACTAGCGGGGGGGGCCTACGAGCAGTACTTC. Together with reference TRBV28 and TRBJ2-7, the CDR3 gives the full variable domain: DVKVTQSSRYLVKRTGEKVFLECVQDMDHENMFWYRQDPGLGLRLIYFSYDVKMKEKGDIPEGYSVSREKKERFSLILESASTNQTSMYLCASSSIGLAGGAYEQYFGPGTRLTVT.

The gene calls are TRBV30 and TRBJ1-5; 8 bases map to TRBD1. The CDR3 spans 14 residues. Germline trimming cut 1 base from V and 2 bases from J; bases unmatched to any gene: 1. CDR1 is GTSNPN, CDR2 SVGIG, per germline (reference sequence). The CDR3 protein is CAWSADRGNQPQHF. In DNA, the CDR3 is TGTGCCTGGAGTGCGGACAGGGGCAATCAGCCCCAGCATTTT.

This sequence joins TRBV19 and TRBJ1-1; D might be TRBD1 (5 bases). This CDR3 contains 15 residues. The V and J ends lost 5 bases and 0 bases respectively, with 13 bases between them. Germline CDR1 is LNHDA and CDR2 is SQIVND (reference sequence). The CDR3 DNA reads TGTGCCAGTAGTCATTTGCGACAGATGAACACTGAAGCTTTCTTT. It yields the protein CASSHLRQMNTEAFF.

The chain employs TRBV5-4 and TRBJ1-2; the D is unclear. The germline gives CDR1 SGHNT, CDR2 YYREEE (reference sequence). The CDR3 is made up of 12 amino acids. The V and J ends lost 2 bases and 9 bases respectively, with 11 bases between them. CDR3 in DNA: TGTGCCAGCAGCTTTGGTACTTATCGCTACACCTTC. Protein: CASSFGTYRYTF.

The chain is built from TRBV23-1 and TRBJ1-2; D not certain. TRBV23-1 is an ORF, and what it does is uncertain. The CDR3 totals 15 residues. Between the trimmed V and J ends, which lost 2 bases and 1 base, there was a span of 11 bases. DNA for the CDR3: TGCGCCAGCAGTCAACGTCCCCATGGTAACTATGGCTACACCTTC. Protein sequence: CASSQRPHGNYGYTF.

The chain combines TRBV29-1 with TRBJ1-1, with 7 bases identical to TRBD1. This CDR3 is 16 amino acids long. Germline lookup yields CDR1 SQVTM and CDR2 ANQGSEA. With V trimmed by 1 base and J by 2 bases, 10 bases remained unmatched. The CDR3 sequence is CSVEAMGDRANTEAFF. Written as DNA, the CDR3 is TGCAGCGTTGAAGCGATGGGGGACAGAGCAAACACTGAAGCTTTCTTT.

This sequence joins TRBV5-1 and TRBJ2-5; 12 bases map to TRBD2. There are 15 residues in the CDR3. Per germline, CDR1 SGHRS and CDR2 YFSETQ. V lost 1 base to trimming and J lost 4 bases; unmatched junction nucleotides: 2. The CDR3 loop is CASSLLAGGPETQYF. The CDR3 DNA reads TGCGCCAGCAGCTTGCTAGCGGGGGGGCCAGAGACCCAGTACTTC.

Only a few counts were recorded for this clone. The genes are TRBV5-1 and TRBJ2-5; D remains ambiguous. The V gene lost 1 base and the J gene lost 2 bases, with 12 bases spanning the gap. Germline V gene data show CDR1 as SGHRS and CDR2 as YFSETQ. This CDR3 is built from 15 residues. The CDR3 DNA reads as TGCGCCAGCAGCTTGTCAGGCCTGGTACAAGAGACCCAGTACTTC. Translating gives CASSLSGLVQETQYF.

The rearrangement links TRBV18 to TRBJ2-1, with TRBD2 as a possible D gene (7 bases). The CDR3 sequence is 14 residues long. V dropped 5 bases and J dropped 4 bases, with 12 bases sitting between them. Per germline, CDR1 KGHSH and CDR2 LQKENI. CDR3 sequence: CASSGGGIYNEQFF. The CDR3 DNA follows: TGTGCCAGCTCAGGCGGGGGCATATACAATGAGCAGTTCTTC.

The V gene is TRBV2, the J gene TRBJ1-6, with 8 bases aligning to TRBD1. The CDR3 sequence is 14 residues long. Per the germline V gene, CDR1 is SNHLY and CDR2 is FYNNEI. Losses at the gene ends were 7 bases for V and 8 bases for J; bases not matched to a gene: 7. CDR3 in amino acids: CASNGQGSDSPLHF. CDR3 DNA sequence: TGTGCCAGCAATGGACAGGGTTCGGATTCACCCCTCCACTTT.

The rearrangement links TRBV10-3 to TRBJ2-1; 10 nucleotides agree with TRBD1. The V gene end was trimmed by 3 bases and the J gene end by 8 bases; junction bases not matched to a gene: 10. In germline, CDR1 is ENHRY, CDR2 SYGVKD. The length of the CDR3 is 16 residues. Written as DNA, the CDR3 is TGTGCCATCAGTGATTACGGGGACAGGGGCTTGGATGAGCAGTTCTTC. The encoded protein is CAISDYGDRGLDEQFF.

This chain links TRBV28 with TRBJ1-5; a weak D match, TRBD1 (6 bases). This CDR3 spans 17 amino acids. CDR1 and CDR2 (germline): MDHEN, SYDVKM. V was clipped by 2 bases and J by 3 bases, with 17 bases between them. CDR3 sequence (DNA): TGTGCCAGCAGTTTAGCCCCCCGACAGGTACCCAATCAGCCCCAGCATTTT. Encoded protein: CASSLAPRQVPNQPQHF. Full variable domain (missing parts from reference TRBV28 and TRBJ1-5): DVKVTQSSRYLVKRTGEKVFLECVQDMDHENMFWYRQDPGLGLRLIYFSYDVKMKEKGDIPEGYSVSREKKERFSLILESASTNQTSMYLCASSLAPRQVPNQPQHFGDGTRLSIL.

This clone has more than one count but fewer than ten. The chain uses TRBV5-6 and TRBJ2-7; D gene unclear. Trimming removed 4 bases at V and 5 bases at J, with 13 bases between. There are 13 residues in the CDR3. Germline values: CDR1 SGHDT, CDR2 YYEEEE. The CDR3 DNA reads as TGTGCCAGCAGCCCTCAGATCGGTAACGAGCAGTACTTC. This encodes CASSPQIGNEQYF.

The V gene is TRBV4-1, the J gene TRBJ1-5; possibly TRBD1 for D (5 bases). V was pared by 0 bases and J by 4 bases, with 10 bases between. The CDR3 totals 15 residues. Germline lookup yields CDR1 MGHRA and CDR2 YSYEKL. CDR3 in DNA: TGCGCCAGCAGCCAAGATATTGGGGGAAATCAGCCCCAGCATTTT. Translation: CASSQDIGGNQPQHF.

This clone came up a few times. This chain uses TRBV5-4 with TRBJ1-1, with D unclear. This CDR3 region has 15 residues. Germline V gives CDR1 SGHNT, CDR2 YYREEE (reference sequence). V was clipped by 2 bases and J by 1 base, with 12 bases between them. CDR3 in amino acids: CASSLRGGGNTEAFF. CDR3 sequence (DNA): TGTGCCAGCAGCTTACGGGGTGGCGGGAACACTGAAGCTTTCTTT.